This T cell receptor beta chain was recovered during a study of OX40 agonist ivuxolimab in advanced cancers. Across the study: Patients enrolled in dose escalation were diagnosed with hepatocellular carcinoma, melanoma, renal cell or head and neck cancer.

Study conclusions and caveats: Clonal expansion was seen in CD4+ and CD8+ blood T cells by week 6 at 0.1 to 3.0 mg/kg.

This clone occurred a few times. As yet, its antigen is unknown. TCRdb's copy holds only in-frame clones and misses some; the assay was immunoSEQ multiplex PCR. The profile shows 75,000 to 100,000 clones, approximately 89% of them singletons. J gave up 7 bases and V 0 bases, and 5 bases lay outside the gene matches. The CDR3 is 15 amino acids. Germline loops: CDR1 SGHTA, CDR2 FQGNSA. This TCR was sampled from an adult with an advanced solid tumor such as melanoma, head and neck, liver or kidney cancer. The sequences come from CD4+ or CD8+ T cells sorted from blood, collected in a trial of the OX40 agonist ivuxolimab. The chain recombines TRBV7-2 with TRBJ2-1; 8 bases map to TRBD1. CDR3 sequence: CASSLARGRRNEQFF. CDR3 nucleotide sequence: TGTGCCAGCAGCTTAGCCAGGGGGCGGAGAAATGAGCAGTTCTTC.